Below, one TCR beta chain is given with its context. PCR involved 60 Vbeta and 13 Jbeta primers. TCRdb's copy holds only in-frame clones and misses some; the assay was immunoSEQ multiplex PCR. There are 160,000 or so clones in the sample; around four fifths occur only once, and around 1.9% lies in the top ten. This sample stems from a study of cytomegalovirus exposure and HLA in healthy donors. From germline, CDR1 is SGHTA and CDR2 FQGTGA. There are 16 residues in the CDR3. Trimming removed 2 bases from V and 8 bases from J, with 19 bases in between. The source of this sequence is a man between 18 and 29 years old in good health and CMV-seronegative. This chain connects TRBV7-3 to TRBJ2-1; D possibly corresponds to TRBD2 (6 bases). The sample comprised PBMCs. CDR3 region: CASSLGGVDGIDEQFF. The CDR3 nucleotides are TGTGCCAGCAGCTTAGGAGGGGTTGATGGGATCGATGAGCAGTTCTTC.